The 18 T cell receptor beta chains listed next were all sequenced from one sample in a study of cytotoxic CD8 clonotypes in ibrutinib-treated CLL. Profiling relied on immunoSEQ multiplex PCR, and the TCRdb table lists in-frame clones only, not all of them. The sample consists of 250,000 to 350,000 clones, approximately 79% of them appearing once. This material consisted of PBMCs, taken at disease progression, from a patient treated with ibrutinib. Source of these receptors: a human donor with chronic lymphocytic leukemia.

This clone was seen a few times. V is TRBV15 and J is TRBJ2-7, with D perhaps being TRBD1 or TRBD2 (5 bases each). The V and J ends lost 5 bases and 3 bases respectively, with 17 bases between them. This CDR3 comprises 15 residues. Germline loops: CDR1 LNHNV, CDR2 YYDKDF (reference sequence). The CDR3 region has the DNA TGTGCCACCAGCGGACTCGGGGACGGGGACTACGAGCAGTACTTC. It encodes CATSGLGDGDYEQYF.

This chain links TRBV6-5 with TRBJ2-7; D unclear. Per germline, CDR1 MNHEY and CDR2 SVGAGI. Trimming shortened V by 0 bases and J by 0 bases, and 12 bases separated the two germline ends. The CDR3 is 16 residues long. The CDR3 is CASSYSGGYRSYEQYF. The CDR3 nucleotides are TGTGCCAGCAGTTACTCTGGTGGATACCGCTCCTACGAGCAGTACTTC.

This clone was detected a few times. The rearrangement uses TRBV5-8 and TRBJ1-1, with no clear D. This CDR3 has 15 amino acids. The germline gives CDR1 SGHTS, CDR2 YDEGEE. The V end lost 0 bases, the J end lost 2 bases, and 11 bases lay between the germline ends. CDR3 residues: CASSLVGGSNTEAFF. The DNA for the CDR3 is TGTGCCAGCAGCTTGGTCGGAGGATCAAACACTGAAGCTTTCTTT.

The chain combines TRBV9 with TRBJ1-6; TRBD1 aligns across 9 bases. With 3 bases clipped from V and 11 bases from J, the junction kept 9 bases outside the gene matches. This CDR3 is built from 15 residues. Germline CDR1 and CDR2: SGDLS and YYNGEE. In DNA, the CDR3 is TGTGCCAGCAGCGCAGCCCAAGGACAGGGGACACCCCTCCACTTT. Its translation is CASSAAQGQGTPLHF.

This clone was seen once. The V and J genes are TRBV28 and TRBJ2-2, with TRBD2 matching 7 bases. Germline V gene data show CDR1 as MDHEN and CDR2 as SYDVKM. J lost 7 bases, V lost 2 bases, and 7 bases had no gene match. The CDR3 extends over 15 amino acids. DNA for the CDR3: TGTGCCAGCAGTTTAACTCGACTAGCCGGCGGGGAGCTGTTTTTT. This encodes CASSLTRLAGGELFF.

V is TRBV2 and J is TRBJ2-2, with 8 bases fitting TRBD1. The germline V gene encodes CDR1 SNHLY and CDR2 FYNNEI. There are 13 residues in the CDR3. Written as DNA, the CDR3 is TGTGCGACTAGGACAGGGACCACCGGGGAGCTGTTTTTT. Translated: CATRTGTTGELFF.

This chain uses TRBV11-1 with TRBJ1-6, with a tentative D call TRBD1 (5 bases). CDR3 size: 15 residues. V was shortened by 2 bases and J by 9 bases, with 14 bases between the two germline ends. Germline lookup yields CDR1 SGHAT and CDR2 FQDESV (reference sequence). In DNA form, the CDR3 reads TGTGCCAGCAGCTTAAGGCAGGGCCCTTCTTCACCCCTCCACTTT. Translated, it gives CASSLRQGPSSPLHF.

The chain carries TRBV4-1 and TRBJ2-7, with D unresolved. Germline V gene sequence: CDR1 MGHRA, CDR2 YSYEKL. V was pared by 0 bases and J by 5 bases, with 5 bases between. The CDR3 loop spans 12 amino acids. CDR3 DNA sequence: TGCGCCAGCAGCCAAGAAGGGAACGAGCAGTACTTC. Protein: CASSQEGNEQYF.

This clone occurred a few times. The chain uses TRBV6-1 and TRBJ2-3, with D perhaps matching TRBD2 (6 bases). Germline V gene sequence: CDR1 MNHNS, CDR2 SASEGT. This CDR3 region has 16 residues. Between the trimmed V and J ends, which lost 1 base and 2 bases, there was a span of 13 bases. For the CDR3, the DNA is TGTGCCAGCAGTGAAGGGTGGCGGGGAGTCACAGATACGCAGTATTTT. Its translation: CASSEGWRGVTDTQYF.

This clone was detected a few times. The chain links TRBV5-1 to TRBJ1-2, with D unclear. CDR1 and CDR2 (germline): SGHRS, YFSETQ. The ends were cut back, 5 bases at V and 7 bases at J, with 18 bases in the middle. The CDR3 sequence is 14 residues long. CDR3 nucleotides: TGCGCCAGCAGTTCTCTAGCCGAGGGATCTGGCTACACCTTC. Protein sequence: CASSSLAEGSGYTF.

The V call is TRBV5-4, the J call TRBJ1-1, with 8 positions matching TRBD1. There are 17 residues in the CDR3. Trimming cost V 4 bases and J 2 bases; bases outside gene matches: 13. Germline V CDR1 and CDR2: SGHNT, YYREEE (reference sequence). CDR3 sequence reads: CASSPRTGRAINTEAFF. The CDR3 nucleotides read TGTGCCAGCAGCCCCCGGACAGGGCGGGCCATAAACACTGAAGCTTTCTTT.

This chain connects TRBV15 to TRBJ2-5; possibly TRBD1 for D (6 bases). The germline gives CDR1 LNHNV, CDR2 YYDKDF (reference sequence). The length of the CDR3 is 15 residues. Deletions cut 0 bases from V and 5 bases from J, with 13 bases between. The CDR3: CATSREGRGHETQYF. In DNA form, the CDR3 reads TGTGCCACCAGCAGAGAGGGCAGGGGCCACGAGACCCAGTACTTC.

J is TRBJ2-5 and V is TRBV27; 9 bases map to TRBD1. Germline V gene sequence: CDR1 MNHEY, CDR2 SMNVEV (reference sequence). The V and J ends lost 4 bases and 3 bases, in that order; junction bases with no gene match: 6. CDR3 length: 15 amino acids. CDR3 coding DNA: TGTGCCAGCAGTTCGGGGACAGGGAGGAAAGAGACCCAGTACTTC. Translating it yields CASSSGTGRKETQYF.

This chain connects TRBV4-1 to TRBJ2-7; D is uncertain. The CDR3 is made up of 13 amino acids. Trimming removed 4 bases at V and 3 bases at J, with 10 bases between. Germline-derived CDR1 and CDR2 are MGHRA and YSYEKL. CDR3 protein: CASSLKLGYEQYF. As DNA, the CDR3 is TGCGCCAGCAGCCTTAAGCTCGGCTACGAGCAGTACTTC.

The chain links TRBV5-1 to TRBJ1-3, with a weak D call TRBD1 (5 bases). CDR3 length: 15 residues. CDR1 is SGHRS, CDR2 YFSETQ, per germline. Trimming removed 4 bases from V and 4 bases from J, with 15 bases in between. For the CDR3, the DNA is TGCGCCAGCAGCAGTGACAGTTTTTCGGGAAACACCATATATTTT. Translating gives CASSSDSFSGNTIYF.

The rearrangement links TRBV9 to TRBJ2-7, with 12 bases matching TRBD2. The CDR3 is 15 residues long. V trimming: 3 bases; J trimming: 1 base; junction bases outside the gene matches: 2. The V gene's germline CDR1 is SGDLS and CDR2 YYNGEE. CDR3 bases: TGTGCCAGCAGCGCCGGACTAGCGGGATCCTACGAGCAGTACTTC. It specifies CASSAGLAGSYEQYF. The whole variable domain, filled in from reference TRBV9 and TRBJ2-7, reads DSGVTQTPKHLITATGQRVTLRCSPRSGDLSVYWYQQSLDQGLQFLIQYYNGEERAKGNILERFSAQQFPDLHSELNLSSLELGDSALYFCASSAGLAGSYEQYFGPGTRLTVT.

The CDR3 region is CASSLSVSGANVLTF. CDR3 coding DNA: TGTGCCAGCAGTCTTTCTGTATCTGGGGCCAACGTCCTGACTTTC. The rearrangement links TRBV27 to TRBJ2-6; D uncertain. The CDR3 extends over 15 amino acids. Between the trimmed V and J ends, which lost 5 bases and 1 base, there was a span of 9 bases. Germline lookup yields CDR1 MNHEY and CDR2 SMNVEV (reference sequence).

This chain links TRBV5-6 with TRBJ2-1; 8 bases are shared with TRBD2. This CDR3 comprises 15 residues. Unmatched junction bases numbered 5, after V lost 4 bases and J lost 2 bases. In germline, CDR1 is SGHDT, CDR2 YYEEEE. The CDR3 sequence: CASSETSGTYNEQFF. The CDR3 DNA sequence: TGTGCCAGCAGCGAAACTAGCGGCACCTACAATGAGCAGTTCTTC.